This T cell receptor beta chain comes out of a study of Graves' ophthalmopathy and Graves' hyperthyroidism. Details on this clonotype: The antigen is undetermined.

TCR beta CDR3 regions were amplified from RNA transcripts. The workflow started with a first-round RT-PCR run with HTBI primers and then moved on to a second-round multiplex PCR. TCRdb fed the multiplex PCR reads into MiXCR, producing one record per CDR3 protein. The table shows about 620,000 distinct CDR3 sequences, with about 20% occurring only once. Germline-derived CDR1 and CDR2 are SGHTA and FQGNSA. Trimming cost V 4 bases and J 0 bases, with 9 bases left between them. The CDR3 sequence is 14 residues long. Study-wide points: Sensitivity of roughly 88% and specificity of less than 82% were achieved when a 13-signature model separated ophthalmopathy from stable hyperthyroidism. Most expanded thyroid clonotypes above 0.001 frequency also appeared in blood.

The sequence was collected from a woman aged 18 to 35 with stable Graves' hyperthyroidism. Some clones in this sample may be carry-over from other donors' samples. The genes are TRBV7-2 and TRBJ1-1, with unresolved D. What was sequenced was peripheral blood. CDR3 DNA sequence: TGTGCCAGCAGCTCCTTCCGCATGAACACTGAAGCTTTCTTT. Protein sequence: CASSSFRMNTEAFF.